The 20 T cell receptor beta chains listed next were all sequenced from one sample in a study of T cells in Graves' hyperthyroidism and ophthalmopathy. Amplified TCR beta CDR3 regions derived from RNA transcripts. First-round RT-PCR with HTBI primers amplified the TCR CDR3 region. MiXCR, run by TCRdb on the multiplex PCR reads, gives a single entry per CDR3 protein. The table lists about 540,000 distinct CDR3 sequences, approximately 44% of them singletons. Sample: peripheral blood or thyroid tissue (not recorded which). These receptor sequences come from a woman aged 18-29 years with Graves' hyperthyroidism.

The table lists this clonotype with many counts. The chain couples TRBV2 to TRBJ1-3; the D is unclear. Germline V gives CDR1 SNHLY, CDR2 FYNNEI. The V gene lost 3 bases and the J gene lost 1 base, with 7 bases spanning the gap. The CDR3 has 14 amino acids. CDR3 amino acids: CASSEPRSGNTIYF. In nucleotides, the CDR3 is TGTGCCAGCAGTGAGCCGAGATCTGGAAACACCATATATTTT.

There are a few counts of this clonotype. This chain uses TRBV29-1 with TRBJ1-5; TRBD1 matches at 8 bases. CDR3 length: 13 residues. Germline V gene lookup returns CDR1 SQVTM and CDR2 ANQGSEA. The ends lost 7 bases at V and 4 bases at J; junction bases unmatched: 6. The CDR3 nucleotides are TGCAGCGCTAGACAGGGGAGGAATCAGCCCCAGCATTTT. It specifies CSARQGRNQPQHF. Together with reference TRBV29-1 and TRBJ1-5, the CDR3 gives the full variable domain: SAVISQKPSRDICQRGTSLTIQCQVDSQVTMMFWYRQQPGQSLTLIATANQGSEATYESGFVIDKFPISRPNLTFSTLTVSNMSPEDSSIYLCSARQGRNQPQHFGDGTRLSIL.

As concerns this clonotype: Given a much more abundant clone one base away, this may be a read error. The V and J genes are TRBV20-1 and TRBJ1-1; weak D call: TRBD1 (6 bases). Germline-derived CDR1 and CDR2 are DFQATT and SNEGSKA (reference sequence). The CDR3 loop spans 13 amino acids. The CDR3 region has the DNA TGCAGTGCTAGCGACAGGTCGAACACTAAAGCTTTCTTT. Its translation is CSASDRSNTKAFF.

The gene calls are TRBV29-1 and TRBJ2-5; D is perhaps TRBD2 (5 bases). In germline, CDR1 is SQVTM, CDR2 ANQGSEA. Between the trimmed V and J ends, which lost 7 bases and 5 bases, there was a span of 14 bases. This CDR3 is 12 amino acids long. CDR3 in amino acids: CSGLGDGETQYF. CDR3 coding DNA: TGCAGCGGCCTCGGGGATGGGGAGACCCAGTACTTC.

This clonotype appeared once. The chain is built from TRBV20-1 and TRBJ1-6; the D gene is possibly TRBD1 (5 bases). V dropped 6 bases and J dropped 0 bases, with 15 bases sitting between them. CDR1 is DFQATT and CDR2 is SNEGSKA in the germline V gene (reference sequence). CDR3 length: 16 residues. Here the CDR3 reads CSAIRDGSSYNSPLHF. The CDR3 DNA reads TGCAGTGCCATCCGGGACGGGAGCTCCTATAATTCACCCCTCCACTTT.

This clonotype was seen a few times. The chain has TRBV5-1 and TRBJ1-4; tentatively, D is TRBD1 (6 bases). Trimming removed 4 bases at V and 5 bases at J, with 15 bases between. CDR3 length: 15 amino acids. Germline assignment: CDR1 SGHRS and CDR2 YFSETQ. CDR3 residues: CASSQGNRENEKLFF. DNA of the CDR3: TGCGCCAGCAGCCAGGGAAACAGGGAGAATGAAAAACTGTTTTTT.

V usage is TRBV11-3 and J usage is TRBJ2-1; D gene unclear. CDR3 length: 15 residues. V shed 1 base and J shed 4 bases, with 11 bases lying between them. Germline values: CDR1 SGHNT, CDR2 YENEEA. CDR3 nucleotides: TGTGCCAGCAGCTTAGTCAGCTTATCTTACAATGAGCAGTTCTTC. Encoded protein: CASSLVSLSYNEQFF.

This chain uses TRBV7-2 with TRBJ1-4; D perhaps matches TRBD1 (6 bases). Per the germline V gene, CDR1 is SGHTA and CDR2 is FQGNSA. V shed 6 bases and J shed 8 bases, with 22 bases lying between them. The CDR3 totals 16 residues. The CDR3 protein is CASRKTPGHGGEKLFF. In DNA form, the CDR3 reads TGTGCCAGCAGAAAAACGCCGGGACACGGAGGGGAAAAACTGTTTTTT.

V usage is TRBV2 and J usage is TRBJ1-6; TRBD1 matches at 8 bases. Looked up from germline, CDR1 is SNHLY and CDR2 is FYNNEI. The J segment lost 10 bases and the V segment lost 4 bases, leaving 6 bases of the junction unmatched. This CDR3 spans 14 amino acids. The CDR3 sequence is CASSGQGRRSPLHF. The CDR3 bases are TGTGCCAGCAGTGGACAGGGGAGACGGTCACCCCTCCACTTT.

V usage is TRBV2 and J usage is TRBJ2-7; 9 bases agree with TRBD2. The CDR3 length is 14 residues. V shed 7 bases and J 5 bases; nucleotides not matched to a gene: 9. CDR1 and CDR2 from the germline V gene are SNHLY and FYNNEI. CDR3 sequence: CASISGSGGHEQYF. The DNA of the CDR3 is TGTGCCAGCATTAGCGGGAGTGGGGGCCACGAGCAGTACTTC.

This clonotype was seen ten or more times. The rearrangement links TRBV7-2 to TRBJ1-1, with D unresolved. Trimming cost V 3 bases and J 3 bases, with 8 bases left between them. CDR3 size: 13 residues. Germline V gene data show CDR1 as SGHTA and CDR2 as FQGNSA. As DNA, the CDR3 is TGTGCCAGCAGCTTCGGTGCCGACACTGAAGCTTTCTTT. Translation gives CASSFGADTEAFF. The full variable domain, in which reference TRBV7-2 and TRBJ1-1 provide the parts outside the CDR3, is GAGVSQSPSNKVTEKGKDVELRCDPISGHTALYWYRQSLGQGLEFLIYFQGNSAPDKSGLPSDRFSAERTGGSVSTLTIQRTQQEDSAVYLCASSFGADTEAFFGQGTRLTVV.

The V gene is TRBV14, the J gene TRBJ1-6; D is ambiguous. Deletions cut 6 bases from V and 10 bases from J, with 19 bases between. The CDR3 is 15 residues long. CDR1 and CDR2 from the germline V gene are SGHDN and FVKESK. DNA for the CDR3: TGTGCCAGCAGTCCATTGGACCGTACCTTGTCACCCCTCCACTTT. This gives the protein CASSPLDRTLSPLHF.

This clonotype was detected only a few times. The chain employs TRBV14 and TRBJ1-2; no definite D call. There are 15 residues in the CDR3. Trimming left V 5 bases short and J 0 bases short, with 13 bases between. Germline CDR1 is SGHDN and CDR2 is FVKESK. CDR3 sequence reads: CASSIIQEPNYGYTF. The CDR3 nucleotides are TGTGCCAGCAGCATCATCCAGGAACCTAACTATGGCTACACCTTC.

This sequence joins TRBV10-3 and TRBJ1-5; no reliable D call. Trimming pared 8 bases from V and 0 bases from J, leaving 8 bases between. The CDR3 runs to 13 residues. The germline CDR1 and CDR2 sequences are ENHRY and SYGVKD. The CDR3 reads CAILDISNQPQHF. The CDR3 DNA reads TGTGCCATCCTTGACATTAGCAATCAGCCCCAGCATTTT.

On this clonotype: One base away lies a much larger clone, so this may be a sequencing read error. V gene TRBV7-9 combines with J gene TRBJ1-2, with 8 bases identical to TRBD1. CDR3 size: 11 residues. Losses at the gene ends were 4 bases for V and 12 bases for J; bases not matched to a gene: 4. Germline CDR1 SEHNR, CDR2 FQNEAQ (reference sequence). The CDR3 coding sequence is TGTGCCAGCAGCTCGCCAGGGGGCCACACCTTC. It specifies CASSSPGGHTF.

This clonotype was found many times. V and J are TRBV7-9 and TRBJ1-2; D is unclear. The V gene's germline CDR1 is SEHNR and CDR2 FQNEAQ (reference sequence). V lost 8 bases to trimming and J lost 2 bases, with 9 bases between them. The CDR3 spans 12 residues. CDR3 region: CASVPQNYGYTF. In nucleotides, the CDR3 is TGTGCCAGCGTACCTCAGAACTATGGCTACACCTTC.

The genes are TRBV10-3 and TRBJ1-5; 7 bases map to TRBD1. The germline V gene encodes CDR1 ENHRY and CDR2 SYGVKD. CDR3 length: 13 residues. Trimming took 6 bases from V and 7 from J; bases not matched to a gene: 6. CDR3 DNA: TGTGCCATCAGCATGACAGGGAAGCAGCCCCAGCATTTT. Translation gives CAISMTGKQPQHF.

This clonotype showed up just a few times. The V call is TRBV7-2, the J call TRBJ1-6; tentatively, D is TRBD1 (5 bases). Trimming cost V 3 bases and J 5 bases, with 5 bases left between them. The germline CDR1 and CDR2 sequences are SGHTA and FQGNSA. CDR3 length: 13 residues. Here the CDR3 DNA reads TGTGCCAGCAGCTTGGACAATAATTCACCCCTCCACTTT. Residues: CASSLDNNSPLHF.

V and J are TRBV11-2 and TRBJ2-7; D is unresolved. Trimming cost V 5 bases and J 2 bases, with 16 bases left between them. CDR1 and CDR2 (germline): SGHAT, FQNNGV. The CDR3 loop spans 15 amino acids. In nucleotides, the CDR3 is TGTGCCAGCAGCGCAGGCGACGGTCAGACCTACGAGCAGTACTTC. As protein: CASSAGDGQTYEQYF.

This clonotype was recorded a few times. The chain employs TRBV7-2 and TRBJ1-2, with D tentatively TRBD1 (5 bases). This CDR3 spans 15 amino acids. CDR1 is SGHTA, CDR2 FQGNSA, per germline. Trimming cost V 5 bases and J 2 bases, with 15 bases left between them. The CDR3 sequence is CASSIDSQPNYGYTF. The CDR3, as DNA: TGTGCCAGCAGCATCGACAGCCAGCCCAACTATGGCTACACCTTC.